These T cell receptor beta chains were read from a single sample in a study of beta chain features in type 1 diabetes. The method was immunoSEQ multiplex PCR; TCRdb's version includes in-frame clones alone and lacks a portion of them. The data contain approximately 330,000 clones, more than 9.5% of them singletons. The sequenced sample was naive CD4+ T cells from blood. The receptors derive from a woman aged 25 to 39 in good health. Both conserved end residues are part of each CDR3. The order of the fields is D gene, CDR3 length, V gene, J gene, clone size, CDR3 DNA, CDR3 protein. The D gene is left open where the match is weak. Part of the rows lack a size; the others show once, few, many or a class for expanded clones.

d_call: TRBD1
cdr3_length: 14
v_call: TRBV11-1
j_call: TRBJ2-5
clone_size: few
cdr3_nt: TGTGCCAGCAACACCCCGACAGGGCAAGAGACCCAGTACTTC
cdr3_aa: CASNTPTGQETQYF

d_call: -
cdr3_length: 13
v_call: TRBV28
j_call: TRBJ1-1
clone_size: few
cdr3_nt: TGTGCCAGCATAGGGGACATGAACACTGAAGCTTTCTTT
cdr3_aa: CASIGDMNTEAFF

d_call: TRBD1
cdr3_length: 13
v_call: TRBV7-2
j_call: TRBJ1-2
clone_size: -
cdr3_nt: TGTGCCAGCAGCTTTGGACAGGGCAGTGGCTACACCTTC
cdr3_aa: CASSFGQGSGYTF

d_call: TRBD2
cdr3_length: 15
v_call: TRBV5-4
j_call: TRBJ2-1
clone_size: -
cdr3_nt: TGTGCCAGCAGCTTCCCTAGCGGATCCTACAATGAGCAGTTCTTC
cdr3_aa: CASSFPSGSYNEQFF

d_call: TRBD2
cdr3_length: 14
v_call: TRBV7-3
j_call: TRBJ2-1
clone_size: -
cdr3_nt: TGTGCCAGCAGCTTAACCGGGGGGAACAATGAGCAGTTCTTC
cdr3_aa: CASSLTGGNNEQFF

d_call: -
cdr3_length: 15
v_call: TRBV19
j_call: TRBJ2-7
clone_size: few
cdr3_nt: TGTGCCAGTAGAGGATCCCGGCGGGCCCCCTACGAGCAGTACTTC
cdr3_aa: CASRGSRRAPYEQYF

d_call: -
cdr3_length: 15
v_call: TRBV30
j_call: TRBJ2-7
clone_size: -
cdr3_nt: TGTGCCTGGAGTGTACTGGGGGGTCCGAACTACGAGCAGTACTTC
cdr3_aa: CAWSVLGGPNYEQYF

d_call: TRBD1
cdr3_length: 15
v_call: TRBV4-3
j_call: TRBJ1-5
clone_size: -
cdr3_nt: TGCGCCAGCAGCCGAAGAACAGGGGGCAATCAGCCCCAGCATTTT
cdr3_aa: CASSRRTGGNQPQHF

d_call: TRBD1
cdr3_length: 14
v_call: TRBV29-1
j_call: TRBJ2-3
clone_size: -
cdr3_nt: TGCAGCGTTGAGAAGGGACAGAACACAGATACACAGTATTTT
cdr3_aa: CSVEKGQNTDTQYF

d_call: TRBD1
cdr3_length: 17
v_call: TRBV4-2
j_call: TRBJ1-1
clone_size: -
cdr3_nt: TGTGCCAGCAGCCAAAATCCGGGACAGGGGTCTCTCACTGAAGCTTTCTTT
cdr3_aa: CASSQNPGQGSLTEAFF

d_call: -
cdr3_length: 11
v_call: TRBV19
j_call: TRBJ2-3
clone_size: -
cdr3_nt: TGTGCCAGCGAACAGGGAAATACGCAGTATTTT
cdr3_aa: CASEQGNTQYF

d_call: -
cdr3_length: 13
v_call: TRBV5-6
j_call: TRBJ2-7
clone_size: -
cdr3_nt: TGTGCCAGCAGCTTTACGGTAACCTACGAGCAGTACTTC
cdr3_aa: CASSFTVTYEQYF

d_call: -
cdr3_length: 13
v_call: TRBV18
j_call: TRBJ1-1
clone_size: -
cdr3_nt: TGTGCCAGCTCACCTCAGGGTATGACTGAAGCTTTCTTT
cdr3_aa: CASSPQGMTEAFF

d_call: TRBD2
cdr3_length: 15
v_call: TRBV5-1
j_call: TRBJ2-7
clone_size: few
cdr3_nt: TGCGCCAGCAGCTTTACTAGCGGGACCCCCTACGAGCAGTACTTC
cdr3_aa: CASSFTSGTPYEQYF

d_call: TRBD1
cdr3_length: 15
v_call: TRBV9
j_call: TRBJ2-5
clone_size: -
cdr3_nt: TGTGCCAGCAGCGACCGGACAGGGGTGGGAGAGACCCAGTACTTC
cdr3_aa: CASSDRTGVGETQYF

d_call: -
cdr3_length: 15
v_call: TRBV5-4
j_call: TRBJ2-7
clone_size: -
cdr3_nt: TGTGCCAGCAGCTCCCCCCCAGGGGCCCTTCGGGAGCAGTACTTC
cdr3_aa: CASSSPPGALREQYF

d_call: TRBD1
cdr3_length: 14
v_call: TRBV6-5
j_call: TRBJ2-7
clone_size: -
cdr3_nt: TGTGCCAGCAGTTATGCAGGGGGCACGCACGAGCAGTACTTC
cdr3_aa: CASSYAGGTHEQYF

d_call: TRBD2
cdr3_length: 12
v_call: TRBV30
j_call: TRBJ2-1
clone_size: -
cdr3_nt: TGTGCGCGGGGGGACCTAGCGGCTGAGCAGTTCTTC
cdr3_aa: CARGDLAAEQFF

d_call: TRBD2
cdr3_length: 13
v_call: TRBV11-2
j_call: TRBJ2-1
clone_size: few
cdr3_nt: TGTGCCAGCCTAGCGGGAGGGTACAATGAGCAGTTCTTC
cdr3_aa: CASLAGGYNEQFF

d_call: -
cdr3_length: 17
v_call: TRBV7-2
j_call: TRBJ1-5
clone_size: few
cdr3_nt: TGTGCCAGCAGCCTACAAGGACAATCATATAGCAATCAGCCCCAGCATTTT
cdr3_aa: CASSLQGQSYSNQPQHF

d_call: TRBD2
cdr3_length: 18
v_call: TRBV18
j_call: TRBJ2-7
clone_size: few
cdr3_nt: TGTGCCAGCTCACCACTCCCCATGGGCGGGAGGGCCTCCTACGAGCAGTACTTC
cdr3_aa: CASSPLPMGGRASYEQYF

d_call: -
cdr3_length: 14
v_call: TRBV30
j_call: TRBJ1-1
clone_size: -
cdr3_nt: TGTGCCTGGAGTTTCGACAATAAGAACACTGAAGCTTTCTTT
cdr3_aa: CAWSFDNKNTEAFF

d_call: TRBD2
cdr3_length: 16
v_call: TRBV7-3
j_call: TRBJ2-1
clone_size: -
cdr3_nt: TGTGCCAGCAGCTTAATTCCGGGAGGGCGTTACAATGAGCAGTTCTTC
cdr3_aa: CASSLIPGGRYNEQFF

d_call: -
cdr3_length: 13
v_call: TRBV25-1
j_call: TRBJ2-7
clone_size: -
cdr3_nt: TGTGCCAGCAGTGATAGCCCAGGGGACGAGCAGTACTTC
cdr3_aa: CASSDSPGDEQYF

d_call: -
cdr3_length: 13
v_call: TRBV4-3
j_call: TRBJ2-5
clone_size: -
cdr3_nt: TGCGCCAGCAGTCGGGACTACCAAGAGACCCAGTACTTC
cdr3_aa: CASSRDYQETQYF

d_call: TRBD1
cdr3_length: 16
v_call: TRBV5-1
j_call: TRBJ2-7
clone_size: few
cdr3_nt: TGCGCCAGCAGCGTCGACCGGGACAGGGGGTTTTACGAGCAGTACTTC
cdr3_aa: CASSVDRDRGFYEQYF

d_call: -
cdr3_length: 15
v_call: TRBV6-6
j_call: TRBJ2-7
clone_size: -
cdr3_nt: TGTGCCAGCAGTACTACCGCGGTTGGGTCCTACGAGCAGTACTTC
cdr3_aa: CASSTTAVGSYEQYF

d_call: TRBD2
cdr3_length: 14
v_call: TRBV30
j_call: TRBJ2-7
clone_size: -
cdr3_nt: TGTGCCTGGAGTCTGGCGGGAGCTTCCTACGAGCAGTACTTC
cdr3_aa: CAWSLAGASYEQYF

d_call: TRBD1
cdr3_length: 16
v_call: TRBV19
j_call: TRBJ1-5
clone_size: -
cdr3_nt: TGTGCCAGTAGTACTACCGGGACAGGCCGCAATCAGCCCCAGCATTTT
cdr3_aa: CASSTTGTGRNQPQHF

d_call: TRBD1
cdr3_length: 19
v_call: TRBV4-3
j_call: TRBJ1-2
clone_size: -
cdr3_nt: TGCGCCAGCAGCCAAGATGGGACAGGGGGCGCAGGGACTGACTATGGCTACACCTTC
cdr3_aa: CASSQDGTGGAGTDYGYTF

d_call: -
cdr3_length: 10
v_call: TRBV29-1
j_call: TRBJ2-1
clone_size: few
cdr3_nt: TGCAGCTTCAGGGTCAATGAGCAGTTCTTC
cdr3_aa: CSFRVNEQFF

d_call: TRBD2
cdr3_length: 16
v_call: TRBV7-9
j_call: TRBJ2-1
clone_size: few
cdr3_nt: TGTGCCAGCAGCTTCCACGGGACTAGCGACTACAATGAGCAGTTCTTC
cdr3_aa: CASSFHGTSDYNEQFF

d_call: -
cdr3_length: 15
v_call: TRBV4-3
j_call: TRBJ2-7
clone_size: few
cdr3_nt: TGCGCCAGCAGCCAAAGCCCAGGTACCCCCTACGAGCAGTACTTC
cdr3_aa: CASSQSPGTPYEQYF

d_call: -
cdr3_length: 13
v_call: TRBV15
j_call: TRBJ1-5
clone_size: -
cdr3_nt: TGTGCCACCAGCAGAGATAGTGGTCAGCCCCAGCATTTT
cdr3_aa: CATSRDSGQPQHF

d_call: TRBD1
cdr3_length: 15
v_call: TRBV6-5
j_call: TRBJ2-2
clone_size: -
cdr3_nt: TGTGCCAGCAGAGCAGACAGGGGGCCAACCGGGGAGCTGTTTTTT
cdr3_aa: CASRADRGPTGELFF

d_call: -
cdr3_length: 14
v_call: TRBV19
j_call: TRBJ1-2
clone_size: few
cdr3_nt: TGTGCCAGTGATCGGACAACCTCTAACTATGGCTACACCTTC
cdr3_aa: CASDRTTSNYGYTF

d_call: -
cdr3_length: 16
v_call: TRBV7-6
j_call: TRBJ2-5
clone_size: few
cdr3_nt: TGTGCCAGCAGCCCGCGTCGGGGAGAGTCCCAAGAGACCCAGTACTTC
cdr3_aa: CASSPRRGESQETQYF

d_call: -
cdr3_length: 14
v_call: TRBV11-2
j_call: TRBJ2-1
clone_size: -
cdr3_nt: TGTGCCAGCAGCTTAGTTGAGACAGACAATGAGCAGTTCTTC
cdr3_aa: CASSLVETDNEQFF

d_call: -
cdr3_length: 14
v_call: TRBV18
j_call: TRBJ1-4
clone_size: -
cdr3_nt: TGTGCCAGCTCACCGCGAAGCCCTAATGAAAAACTGTTTTTT
cdr3_aa: CASSPRSPNEKLFF

d_call: TRBD2
cdr3_length: 16
v_call: TRBV7-9
j_call: TRBJ2-1
clone_size: -
cdr3_nt: TGTGCCAGCAGCTGGAAAGGGACTAGCGGGTATAATGAGCAGTTCTTC
cdr3_aa: CASSWKGTSGYNEQFF

d_call: -
cdr3_length: 15
v_call: TRBV14
j_call: TRBJ1-1
clone_size: -
cdr3_nt: TGTGCCAGCAGCCAAGAGAGAGGAATCGGAGTTGAAGCTTTCTTT
cdr3_aa: CASSQERGIGVEAFF

d_call: -
cdr3_length: 11
v_call: TRBV29-1
j_call: TRBJ1-2
clone_size: few
cdr3_nt: TGCAGCGTTGCAGGGAACTATGGCTACACCTTC
cdr3_aa: CSVAGNYGYTF

d_call: TRBD1
cdr3_length: 15
v_call: TRBV18
j_call: TRBJ2-7
clone_size: -
cdr3_nt: TGTGCCAGCTCACCCCGGACAGGAGATACCTACGAGCAGTACTTC
cdr3_aa: CASSPRTGDTYEQYF

d_call: -
cdr3_length: 14
v_call: TRBV28
j_call: TRBJ1-1
clone_size: few
cdr3_nt: TGTGCCACCAGTGAGGGCCCAGGGGTAACTGAAGCTTTCTTT
cdr3_aa: CATSEGPGVTEAFF

d_call: TRBD2
cdr3_length: 16
v_call: TRBV9
j_call: TRBJ2-1
clone_size: few
cdr3_nt: TGTGCCAGCAGCGCCTCAGGGAGCGGGAGGGCCCTTGAGCAGTTCTTC
cdr3_aa: CASSASGSGRALEQFF

d_call: TRBD2
cdr3_length: 16
v_call: TRBV4-2
j_call: TRBJ2-1
clone_size: -
cdr3_nt: TGTGCCAGCAGCCAAGCAGGCGGGAGGGCCGAAAATGAGCAGTTCTTC
cdr3_aa: CASSQAGGRAENEQFF

d_call: -
cdr3_length: 13
v_call: TRBV7-9
j_call: TRBJ1-1
clone_size: -
cdr3_nt: TGTGCCAGCAGCTTAGCCGCGGGGGTCGAAGCTTTCTTT
cdr3_aa: CASSLAAGVEAFF

d_call: TRBD1
cdr3_length: 19
v_call: TRBV11-3
j_call: TRBJ2-1
clone_size: -
cdr3_nt: TGTGCCAGCAGCCACCGTACGCCACAACGACAGGGGAGAATCAATGAGCAGTTCTTC
cdr3_aa: CASSHRTPQRQGRINEQFF

d_call: -
cdr3_length: 16
v_call: TRBV5-4
j_call: TRBJ1-1
clone_size: few
cdr3_nt: TGTGCCAGCAGCCGATACGGGAACATCATGAACACTGAAGCTTTCTTT
cdr3_aa: CASSRYGNIMNTEAFF

d_call: -
cdr3_length: 19
v_call: TRBV7-4
j_call: TRBJ1-5
clone_size: -
cdr3_nt: TGTGCCAGCAGCTTAGTTACTTACGGACAGCTAAGGGGCAATCAGCCCCAGCATTTT
cdr3_aa: CASSLVTYGQLRGNQPQHF

d_call: -
cdr3_length: 15
v_call: TRBV27
j_call: TRBJ2-2
clone_size: -
cdr3_nt: TGTGCCAGCAGTCCACCTCGGGGAAACACCGGGGAGCTGTTTTTT
cdr3_aa: CASSPPRGNTGELFF

d_call: TRBD2
cdr3_length: 15
v_call: TRBV4-2
j_call: TRBJ2-3
clone_size: -
cdr3_nt: TGTGCCAGCAGCCAAGCGGGAGCGGGAGAGGATACGCAGTATTTT
cdr3_aa: CASSQAGAGEDTQYF

d_call: TRBD1
cdr3_length: 15
v_call: TRBV27
j_call: TRBJ1-2
clone_size: -
cdr3_nt: TGTGCCAGCAGTTCAACCAGACCAGGGGGCCTAGGCTACACCTTC
cdr3_aa: CASSSTRPGGLGYTF

d_call: -
cdr3_length: 15
v_call: TRBV18
j_call: TRBJ1-4
clone_size: -
cdr3_nt: TGTGCCAGCTCACCACAACAGGCAACTAATGAAAAACTGTTTTTT
cdr3_aa: CASSPQQATNEKLFF

d_call: TRBD1
cdr3_length: 15
v_call: TRBV28
j_call: TRBJ2-1
clone_size: -
cdr3_nt: TGTGCCAGCAGTGTAACCGGGACAGGGGGCAATGAGCAGTTCTTC
cdr3_aa: CASSVTGTGGNEQFF